One sample yielded the 13 T cell receptor beta chains listed below, sequenced in a study of T cell responses to AZD1222 COVID-19 vaccine. The assay was immunoSEQ multiplex PCR, and TCRdb's table has in-frame clones only and misses some. The sample has more than 100,000 clones; approximately 89% are singletons. Material: peripheral blood, obtained on day 0 of AZD1222 vaccination. The receptors shown here come from an adult in good health.

This sequence joins TRBV27 and TRBJ2-6, with D perhaps given as TRBD1 or TRBD2 (5 bases each). Germline V gene sequence: CDR1 MNHEY, CDR2 SMNVEV (reference sequence). This CDR3 has 16 amino acids. The V gene lost 7 bases and the J gene lost 3 bases, with 16 bases spanning the gap. CDR3 residues: CASTPLGVGGANVLTF. CDR3 sequence (DNA): TGTGCCAGCACCCCCCTGGGGGTTGGTGGGGCCAACGTCCTGACTTTC.

V and J are TRBV10-3 and TRBJ2-7; tentatively, D is TRBD1 (6 bases). V was trimmed by 10 bases and J by 0 bases, leaving 16 bases between them. Germline-derived CDR1 and CDR2 are ENHRY and SYGVKD. CDR3 size: 14 residues. CDR3 in amino acids: CATDRAGDSYEQYF. For the CDR3, the DNA is TGTGCCACCGACCGGGCAGGGGACTCCTACGAGCAGTACTTC.

This clone was counted once. J is TRBJ2-3 and V is TRBV19, with D perhaps TRBD1 (5 bases). V shed 6 bases and J shed 2 bases, with 9 bases lying between them. CDR1 and CDR2 from the germline V gene are LNHDA and SQIVND (reference sequence). The CDR3 sequence is 13 residues long. The CDR3 sequence: CASSRALTDTQYF. The CDR3 coding sequence is TGTGCCAGTAGCAGGGCTCTCACAGATACGCAGTATTTT. Full variable domain (missing parts from reference TRBV19 and TRBJ2-3): DGGITQSPKYLFRKEGQNVTLSCEQNLNHDAMYWYRQDPGQGLRLIYYSQIVNDFQKGDIAEGYSVSREKKESFPLTVTSAQKNPTAFYLCASSRALTDTQYFGPGTRLTVL.

This sequence joins TRBV19 and TRBJ1-2, with unresolved D. The V gene's germline CDR1 is LNHDA and CDR2 SQIVND (reference sequence). V lost 5 bases and J lost 4, with 11 bases in between. CDR3 length: 13 residues. The DNA for the CDR3 is TGTGCCAGTAGTTTTGGACGGCTCTATGGCTACACCTTC. It encodes CASSFGRLYGYTF.

This clone has more than one count but fewer than ten. As DNA, the CDR3 is TGTGCCAGCAGCTTAGTGGAGCCAGGGTCCTACGAGCAGTACTTC. Translation: CASSLVEPGSYEQYF. The V and J genes are TRBV11-1 and TRBJ2-7, with a possible D match to TRBD1 (5 bases). Germline CDR1 reads SGHAT; CDR2 reads FQDESV (reference sequence). Trimming took off 1 base at V and 1 base at J, with 11 bases between the two ends. The CDR3 runs to 15 residues.

The rearrangement joins TRBV24-1 to TRBJ2-6; no clear D. The CDR3 extends over 16 amino acids. Germline CDR1 reads KGHDR; CDR2 reads SFDVKD. With 3 bases removed from V and 0 bases from J, the gap between germline ends came to 8 bases. The CDR3: CATSDGSTSGANVLTF. The CDR3 coding sequence is TGTGCCACCAGTGATGGCAGTACCTCTGGGGCCAACGTCCTGACTTTC.

This sequence joins TRBV6-5 and TRBJ2-2; D might be TRBD2 (6 bases). The V gene's germline CDR1 is MNHEY and CDR2 SVGAGI. V lost 2 bases to trimming and J lost 1 base, with 11 bases between them. There are 16 residues in the CDR3. This CDR3 reads CASSYRLGGNTGELFF. DNA for the CDR3: TGTGCCAGCAGTTACAGACTAGGAGGGAACACCGGGGAGCTGTTTTTT.

This rearrangement joins TRBV7-2 to TRBJ1-1, with a tentative D call TRBD1 (5 bases). The CDR3 is 14 residues long. Germline CDR1 reads SGHTA; CDR2 reads FQGNSA. V was trimmed by 0 bases and J by 5 bases, leaving 10 bases between them. The CDR3 sequence: CASSLAGAPTEAFF. The CDR3 coding sequence is TGTGCCAGCAGCTTAGCAGGGGCGCCGACTGAAGCTTTCTTT.

This sequence joins TRBV5-1 and TRBJ1-2; 8 nucleotides align to TRBD1. Germline V gene lookup returns CDR1 SGHRS and CDR2 YFSETQ. The CDR3 is 13 residues long. With 4 bases clipped from V and 4 bases from J, the junction kept 3 bases outside the gene matches. This CDR3 is CASSSQGAYGYTF. The CDR3 DNA reads TGCGCCAGCAGCAGTCAGGGGGCCTATGGCTACACCTTC.

This rearrangement joins TRBV28 to TRBJ1-1; D not certain. V was pared by 6 bases and J by 4 bases, with 9 bases between. The CDR3 has 12 residues. Looked up from germline, CDR1 is MDHEN and CDR2 is SYDVKM. The CDR3 DNA follows: TGTGCCAGCAGGCTCATGCGCACTGAAGCTTTCTTT. Translation: CASRLMRTEAFF. The whole variable domain, filled in from reference TRBV28 and TRBJ1-1, reads DVKVTQSSRYLVKRTGEKVFLECVQDMDHENMFWYRQDPGLGLRLIYFSYDVKMKEKGDIPEGYSVSREKKERFSLILESASTNQTSMYLCASRLMRTEAFFGQGTRLTVV.

This clone was seen only once. This rearrangement joins TRBV6-5 to TRBJ1-6; 11 bases are shared with TRBD1. The trim removed 0 bases at V and 11 bases at J, leaving 6 bases unmatched. The CDR3 consists of 16 residues. CDR1 is MNHEY and CDR2 is SVGAGI in the germline V gene. The CDR3 DNA is TGTGCCAGCAGTTACTCACGGGGACAGGGGGACCCACCCCTCCACTTT. Translated, it gives CASSYSRGQGDPPLHF.

This chain connects TRBV27 to TRBJ1-5; D call uncertain. In germline, CDR1 is MNHEY, CDR2 SMNVEV (reference sequence). The CDR3 runs to 12 residues. The V gene lost 6 bases and the J gene lost 5 bases, with 8 bases spanning the gap. The CDR3 is CASSPSDQPQHF. The CDR3 DNA reads as TGTGCCAGCAGCCCCTCCGATCAGCCCCAGCATTTT.

The chain has TRBV21-1 and TRBJ1-2. TRBV21-1 corresponds to a pseudogene. The CDR3 extends over 14 amino acids. The CDR3 sequence is CASRWDYRDYGYTF. The CDR3 nucleotides read TGTGCCAGCAGGTGGGACTACCGGGACTATGGCTACACCTTC.